Presented here are 11 T cell receptor beta chains from one specimen sequenced in a study of blood T cell repertoires in COVID-19. The method was immunoSEQ multiplex PCR; TCRdb's version includes in-frame clones alone and lacks a portion of them. The sample lists 95,000 to 150,000 clones; over 70% were seen once. Sequencing used peripheral blood. The receptor source for this set is a woman aged 70-85 years with acute or convalescent COVID-19.

The chain joins TRBV6-1 to TRBJ1-5; D call uncertain. Germline CDR1 MNHNS, CDR2 SASEGT. This CDR3 comprises 15 residues. The germline V and J ends were trimmed by 2 bases and 3 bases, with 11 bases remaining between them. CDR3 DNA: TGTGCCAGCAGTGAAATTTCCGGGGTCAATCAGCCCCAGCATTTT. The encoded protein is CASSEISGVNQPQHF.

This clone was counted once. CDR3 residues: CASTTKARGTETQYF. The CDR3 DNA reads TGTGCCAGCACCACGAAGGCCCGGGGGACGGAGACCCAGTACTTC. V is TRBV28 and J is TRBJ2-5; possibly TRBD2 for D (6 bases). The CDR3 runs to 15 residues. The V and J ends lost 7 bases and 5 bases respectively, with 20 bases between them. Germline CDR1 and CDR2: MDHEN and SYDVKM.

This clone was seen a single time. The rearrangement uses TRBV27 and TRBJ2-1, with D uncertain. CDR1 MNHEY and CDR2 SMNVEV come from the germline V gene (reference sequence). The CDR3 is made up of 16 amino acids. V was clipped by 1 base and J by 0 bases, with 10 bases between them. The CDR3 nucleotides are TGTGCCAGCAGTTTATTGGGCAGACGCTCCTACAATGAGCAGTTCTTC. Translation: CASSLLGRRSYNEQFF.

The V call is TRBV5-1, the J call TRBJ2-3; D is unclear. The CDR3 sequence is 13 residues long. The germline V gene encodes CDR1 SGHRS and CDR2 YFSETQ. V lost 5 bases and J lost 0, with 7 bases in between. The CDR3 DNA is TGCGCCAGCAGGGTGACTAGCACAGATACGCAGTATTTT. Its translation is CASRVTSTDTQYF.

The gene calls are TRBV2 and TRBJ2-7; D might be TRBD1 (5 bases). The CDR3 is 14 residues long. Germline values: CDR1 SNHLY, CDR2 FYNNEI. The germline V and J ends were trimmed by 7 bases and 2 bases, with 15 bases remaining between them. CDR3 sequence: CASNHGANPYEQYF. In nucleotides, the CDR3 is TGTGCCAGCAACCATGGGGCCAACCCCTACGAGCAGTACTTC.

The J gene is TRBJ1-1, the V gene TRBV5-8, with 10 positions matching TRBD1. Germline V gene data show CDR1 as SGHTS and CDR2 as YDEGEE. The V and J ends lost 4 bases and 4 bases, in that order; junction bases with no gene match: 10. This CDR3 spans 16 amino acids. The CDR3 region is CASSLGQGSSSTEAFF. The DNA for the CDR3 is TGTGCCAGCAGCCTGGGACAGGGGAGTAGTAGCACTGAAGCTTTCTTT.

The V gene is TRBV7-2, the J gene TRBJ1-3; possibly TRBD1 for D (5 bases). V dropped 1 base and J dropped 3 bases, with 10 bases sitting between them. The CDR3 is 15 residues long. Germline CDR1 SGHTA, CDR2 FQGNSA. The CDR3 loop reads CASSLEGTLGNTIYF. CDR3 coding DNA: TGTGCCAGCAGCTTAGAGGGGACTCTTGGAAACACCATATATTTT.

V usage is TRBV7-9 and J usage is TRBJ2-7; 8 bases fit TRBD2. Trimming at V came to 5 bases and at J to 2 bases, leaving 5 bases not matched to a gene. Germline CDR1 is SEHNR and CDR2 is FQNEAQ (reference sequence). The CDR3 loop spans 14 amino acids. Here the CDR3 DNA reads TGTGCCAGCAGCCCCCGGGAGGGGGCCTACGAGCAGTACTTC. Translating it yields CASSPREGAYEQYF. Combining the CDR3 with reference TRBV7-9 and TRBJ2-7 gives the whole variable domain DTGVSQNPRHKITKRGQNVTFRCDPISEHNRLYWYRQTLGQGPEFLTYFQNEAQLEKSRLLSDRFSAERPKGSFSTLEIQRTEQGDSAMYLCASSPREGAYEQYFGPGTRLTVT.

CDR3 nucleotides: TGCGCCAGCAGCTTGGGAACAGGGGGAATTGGAGCTTTCTTT. Translating gives CASSLGTGGIGAFF. The rearrangement joins TRBV5-1 to TRBJ1-1; 8 bases fit TRBD1. Germline V gene lookup returns CDR1 SGHRS and CDR2 YFSETQ. V lost 0 bases and J lost 10; bases outside the gene matches: 8. This CDR3 region has 14 residues.

The DNA of the CDR3 is TGTGCCAGCAGTCGCTCGGGGGGACAAGAGACCCAGTACTTC. Its protein product is CASSRSGGQETQYF. The chain employs TRBV28 and TRBJ2-5; 7 bases are shared with TRBD2. V shed 5 bases, J shed 2 bases, and the junction held 5 bases outside the gene matches. Germline lookup yields CDR1 MDHEN and CDR2 SYDVKM. CDR3 length: 14 amino acids. The variable domain in full, completed from reference TRBV28 and TRBJ2-5, reads DVKVTQSSRYLVKRTGEKVFLECVQDMDHENMFWYRQDPGLGLRLIYFSYDVKMKEKGDIPEGYSVSREKKERFSLILESASTNQTSMYLCASSRSGGQETQYFGPGTRLLVL.

This clone was seen more than once but under ten times. The V gene is TRBV7-8, the J gene TRBJ2-5; weak D call: TRBD1 (6 bases). Per the germline V gene, CDR1 is SGHVS and CDR2 is FQNEAQ. This CDR3 has 12 amino acids. Trimming took off 3 bases at V and 10 bases at J, with 12 bases between the two ends. The CDR3 sequence is CASSFPQGNQYF. The CDR3 nucleotides read TGTGCCAGCAGCTTTCCCCAGGGGAACCAGTACTTC.